A selection of T cell receptor beta chains follows, all from one sample in a study of blood T cell repertoires in COVID-19. Here immunoSEQ multiplex PCR was the method, and the copy in TCRdb shows in-frame clones only, minus some. The sample carries fewer than 600,000 clones, 75% to 90% recorded once. Sequencing was carried out using peripheral blood. The origin of the receptors is a man between 18 and 35 years old with COVID-19, enrolled during active disease. Both conserved end residues are part of each CDR3. The D gene is left open where the match is weak. Size values are once, few and many counts, or a class for expanded clones, and some rows have none.

d_call,v_call,clone_size,j_call,cdr3_length,cdr3_nt,cdr3_aa
-,TRBV19,-,TRBJ2-7,12,TGTGCCAGTAGCCACGGGGGAGCCGAGCAGTACTTC,CASSHGGAEQYF
TRBD1,TRBV5-1,-,TRBJ1-1,15,TGCGCCAGCAGCTTGGAGACAGGGGGGAGGACTGAAGCTTTCTTT,CASSLETGGRTEAFF
TRBD1,TRBV7-9,-,TRBJ2-7,12,TGTGCCAGCAGCCAGGGGGTCCACGAGCAGTACTTC,CASSQGVHEQYF
TRBD2,TRBV10-1,once,TRBJ2-3,17,TGCGCCAGCAGTGAAGGGACTAGCGGTTCCCGCACAGATACGCAGTATTTT,CASSEGTSGSRTDTQYF
-,TRBV18,-,TRBJ1-1,13,TGTGCCAGCTCACCACCGTCAGCAGGGGAAGCTTTCTTT,CASSPPSAGEAFF
-,TRBV12-5,-,TRBJ1-3,13,TGTGCTAGTGGTTTTCTCGGGGGAAACACCATATATTTT,CASGFLGGNTIYF
TRBD1,TRBV7-9,-,TRBJ2-5,14,TGTGCCAGCAGCCGGGGACAGATCCAAGAGACCCAGTACTTC,CASSRGQIQETQYF
TRBD2,TRBV11-2,-,TRBJ2-1,17,TGTGCCAGCAGCTTAGAAGCGGGAGGTTTTATTTACAATGAGCAGTTCTTC,CASSLEAGGFIYNEQFF
-,TRBV3-1/TRBV3-2,-,TRBJ1-2,11,TGTGCCAGCAGTCGGGGGGGTGGCTACACCTTC,CASSRGGGYTF
-,TRBV3-1/TRBV3-2,-,TRBJ1-5,14,TGTGCCAGCAGCCAAGTTGCCGGGGTTCAGCCCCAGCATTTT,CASSQVAGVQPQHF